One TCR beta chain is described in this entry. The antigen is unknown. Amplification used 60 Vbeta primers and 13 Jbeta primers. Data came from immunoSEQ multiplex PCR; TCRdb stores just in-frame clones and leaves some out. The sample includes about 200,000 clones, more than 75% of them seen just once. Germline V gene sequence: CDR1 SGDLS, CDR2 YYNGEE. This CDR3 comprises 13 residues. V was trimmed by 4 bases and J by 4 bases, leaving 8 bases between them. This record belongs to a study of cytomegalovirus exposure and HLA in healthy donors. Regarding the study as a whole: As a later analysis showed, several of the most significant clusters appeared to be linked to common viral pathogens.

The sequence was collected from a male donor in good health and CMV-seropositive. Sample: PBMCs. The V and J genes are TRBV9 and TRBJ2-2; no clear D. CDR3 protein: CASSPPRTGELFF. As DNA, the CDR3 is TGTGCCAGCAGCCCCCCCCGCACCGGGGAGCTGTTTTTT. The full variable domain, rest sourced from reference TRBV9 and TRBJ2-2, is DSGVTQTPKHLITATGQRVTLRCSPRSGDLSVYWYQQSLDQGLQFLIQYYNGEERAKGNILERFSAQQFPDLHSELNLSSLELGDSALYFCASSPPRTGELFFGEGSRLTVL.